This T cell receptor (beta chain) was identified during a study of early T cells in non-severe SARS-CoV-2 infection. This clonotype qualifies as medium-sized. TCRdb itself ran the 5' RACE reads through MiXCR, one entry per CDR3 protein. Of approximately 30,000 distinct CDR3 sequences in the sample, about 3.9% were seen once. Germline V gene sequence: CDR1 SGHDT, CDR2 YYEEEE. V dropped 4 bases and J dropped 3; count of bases not matched to a gene: 6. CDR3 length: 15 amino acids. The chain recombines TRBV5-6 with TRBJ2-2, with TRBD1 matching over 7 bases. Sequencing was performed on whole blood. The TCR originated in an adult who was a healthcare worker with PCR-confirmed SARS-CoV-2 infection or an uninfected control (not recorded which). This CDR3 reads CASSQIQGHTGELFF. Here the CDR3 DNA reads TGTGCCAGCAGCCAGATACAGGGGCACACCGGGGAGCTGTTTTTT. The complete variable domain, with remaining parts taken from reference TRBV5-6 and TRBJ2-2, reads DAGVTQSPTHLIKTRGQQVTLRCSPKSGHDTVSWYQQALGQGPQFIFQYYEEEERQRGNFPDRFSGHQFPNYSSELNVNALLLGDSALYLCASSQIQGHTGELFFGEGSRLTVL.